This T cell receptor beta chain appears in the sequencing data of a study of regulatory T cells in long-lasting Graves disease. Study-level information: The antithyroid drugs taken by newly diagnosed Graves' patients had been used for under 3 months.

General study findings and limits: Segments TRBV28, TRBJ1-2 and TRBJ2-5 showed preferential usage in persistent disease.

For TCR beta, libraries came from iRepertoire HTBI primers and Arm-PCR of CDR3 regions. One entry per CDR3 protein results from TCRdb running MiXCR on the multiplex PCR reads. The table includes around 500,000 distinct CDR3 sequences, about 11% detected once. This clonotype was counted only a few times. The antigen is undetermined. Time point noted: newly diagnosed GD, antithyroid drugs for less than 3 months. Making the TCR library involved RNA that had been extracted from PBMCs. V lost 2 bases, J lost 2 bases, and 10 bases lay in between. The length of the CDR3 is 14 residues. The germline CDR1 and CDR2 sequences are LGHDT and YNNKEL (reference sequence). These sequences were also reported in another study, on T cells in Graves' hyperthyroidism and ophthalmopathy. That paper states: HTBI primers were employed in a first-round RT-PCR of the TCR CDR3. Expanded thyroid clonotypes (above 0.001) were mostly also found in blood.

The clonotype was recovered from a woman aged 25 to 39 with Graves disease. The sequencing here drew on peripheral blood mononuclear cells (PBMCs), taken at new diagnosis, from a patient treated with antithyroid drugs. The rearrangement uses TRBV3-1 and TRBJ2-7; D might be TRBD1 (5 bases). The CDR3 spells CASSQSFRAYEQYF. For the CDR3, the DNA is TGTGCCAGCAGCCAATCGTTCAGGGCCTACGAGCAGTACTTC.